The 20 T cell receptor beta chains listed next were all sequenced from one sample in a study of cytomegalovirus exposure and HLA in healthy donors. The PCR ran on 60 Vbeta and 13 Jbeta primers. Sequencing was performed with immunoSEQ multiplex PCR; in TCRdb, only in-frame clones are kept and a portion is missing. In the table there are 200,000 to 250,000 clones, about 74% of which are singletons. The sample consisted of PBMCs. These receptors were obtained from a woman aged 25 to 39 in good health and CMV-seronegative.

The CDR3 DNA sequence: TGCGCCAGCAGCTTGGTGGCGGCGACCGACACTGAAGCTTTCTTT. The encoded protein is CASSLVAATDTEAFF. The V and J genes are TRBV5-1 and TRBJ1-1; D is unresolved. Trimming left V 0 bases short and J 3 bases short, with 12 bases between. The V gene's germline CDR1 is SGHRS and CDR2 YFSETQ. This CDR3 is 15 amino acids long.

The chain uses TRBV19 and TRBJ2-1; 7 bases are a match to TRBD1. CDR3 size: 16 residues. The germline gives CDR1 LNHDA, CDR2 SQIVND (reference sequence). Trimming cost V 6 bases and J 0 bases; bases outside gene matches: 8. The CDR3 region has the DNA TGTGCCAGTAGCGGGCAGGGGGTTAGCTCCTACAATGAGCAGTTCTTC. Protein product: CASSGQGVSSYNEQFF.

The V gene is TRBV27, the J gene TRBJ1-1; D not certain. The CDR3 contains 16 residues. Germline lookup yields CDR1 MNHEY and CDR2 SMNVEV (reference sequence). Trimming pared 8 bases from V and 3 bases from J, leaving 22 bases between. The CDR3 protein is CASPTHTQPEYTEAFF. CDR3 nucleotide sequence: TGTGCCAGCCCCACCCACACCCAACCCGAATACACTGAAGCTTTCTTT.

To note about this clone: The junction departs from germline at one end; a sequencing error may be responsible. This sequence joins TRBV9 and TRBJ2-3, with TRBD2 as a possible D gene (6 bases). CDR1 is SGDLS and CDR2 is YYNGEE in the germline V gene. The CDR3 totals 17 residues. CDR3 sequence (DNA): TGTGGCAGCAGTCTACCGGGAGAACAGGATGGGGCAGATACGCAGTATTTT. Translating it yields CGSSLPGEQDGADTQYF.

The V gene is TRBV23-1, the J gene TRBJ2-7; D is undetermined. TRBV23-1 falls under the ORF class, with uncertain function. V lost 4 bases to trimming and J lost 6 bases, with 19 bases between them. CDR3 size: 15 residues. The DNA of the CDR3 is TGCGCCAGCAGTCGGCCACGGAGATCGTCCGGCGAGCAGTACTTC. This codes for CASSRPRRSSGEQYF.

This rearrangement joins TRBV5-6 to TRBJ2-7; 8 bases map to TRBD2. The CDR3 is made up of 14 amino acids. Germline V lookup: CDR1 SGHDT, CDR2 YYEEEE. Trimming at V came to 4 bases and at J to 5 bases, leaving 8 bases not matched to a gene. The DNA for the CDR3 is TGTGCCAGCAGCGTGGGACTAGAGCCCCACGAGCAGTACTTC. Its translation is CASSVGLEPHEQYF. Using reference TRBV5-6 and TRBJ2-7 for the parts outside the CDR3, the full variable domain is DAGVTQSPTHLIKTRGQQVTLRCSPKSGHDTVSWYQQALGQGPQFIFQYYEEEERQRGNFPDRFSGHQFPNYSSELNVNALLLGDSALYLCASSVGLEPHEQYFGPGTRLTVT.

There are a few counts of this clone. V gene TRBV30 combines with J gene TRBJ2-7, with no clear D. Trimming pared 0 bases from V and 0 bases from J, leaving 6 bases between. The germline gives CDR1 GTSNPN, CDR2 SVGIG (reference sequence). This CDR3 spans 13 amino acids. The CDR3 coding sequence is TGTGCCTGGAGTGTACGGGTCTCCTACGAGCAGTACTTC. Its protein product is CAWSVRVSYEQYF.

This clone has a handful of counts. This chain links TRBV19 with TRBJ1-2; possible D gene TRBD1, 6 bases. This CDR3 has 16 residues. Between the trimmed V and J ends, which lost 5 bases and 6 bases, there was a span of 22 bases. The germline V gene encodes CDR1 LNHDA and CDR2 SQIVND (reference sequence). CDR3: CASSVAGALGKNGYTF. CDR3 nucleotides: TGTGCCAGTAGTGTAGCAGGGGCTTTAGGAAAGAATGGCTACACCTTC.

The CDR3 is CASELQGAGEQYF. The CDR3 DNA reads as TGTGCCAGCGAATTACAGGGGGCGGGCGAGCAGTACTTC. The V gene is TRBV6-5, the J gene TRBJ2-7, with 9 bases that match TRBD1. Trimming cost V 8 bases and J 6 bases; bases outside gene matches: 8. The length of the CDR3 is 13 residues. Germline CDR1 reads MNHEY; CDR2 reads SVGAGI.

The rearrangement uses TRBV5-1 and TRBJ2-4, with TRBD1 matching 8 bases. Trimming cost V 5 bases and J 6 bases; bases outside gene matches: 10. The CDR3 spans 15 residues. Germline V gene sequence: CDR1 SGHRS, CDR2 YFSETQ. The CDR3 sequence: CASRLDRVGVNIQYF. In DNA form, the CDR3 reads TGCGCCAGCAGACTGGACAGGGTCGGCGTAAACATTCAGTACTTC.

The chain uses TRBV7-9 and TRBJ2-7, with 7 bases fitting TRBD1. The CDR3 is made up of 15 amino acids. The ends lost 2 bases at V and 1 base at J; junction bases unmatched: 5. Germline V gene data show CDR1 as SEHNR and CDR2 as FQNEAQ (reference sequence). CDR3: CASSLRDSRSYEQYF. The CDR3 DNA is TGTGCCAGCAGCTTACGGGACAGCAGATCCTACGAGCAGTACTTC.

Concerning this clone: The sample contains more than one DNA sequence encoding this CDR3. The gene calls are TRBV7-9 and TRBJ2-5; 10 bases agree with TRBD1. CDR1 and CDR2 from the germline V gene are SEHNR and FQNEAQ (reference sequence). The V segment lost 5 bases and the J segment 5 bases; nucleotides outside the gene matches: 5. The CDR3 spans 14 residues. The CDR3 nucleotides read TGTGCCAGCAGCCCGGACAGGGGGAGGGAGACCCAGTACTTC. Protein product: CASSPDRGRETQYF.

This chain links TRBV2 with TRBJ2-1; TRBD2 is a possible D gene (7 bases). The CDR3 extends over 15 amino acids. Germline lookup yields CDR1 SNHLY and CDR2 FYNNEI. Trimming stripped 4 bases from V and 8 bases from J, with 18 bases between. Here the CDR3 DNA reads TGTGCCAGCAGTGGCCGTAGGGGGGAGGGCCATGAGCAGTTCTTC. Amino acids: CASSGRRGEGHEQFF.

A single count supports this clone. In the same sample, other DNA sequences code for this CDR3. V usage is TRBV7-9 and J usage is TRBJ1-1, with D perhaps matching TRBD1 (6 bases). Deletions cut 5 bases from V and 2 bases from J, with 9 bases between. The CDR3 is made up of 13 amino acids. CDR1 is SEHNR and CDR2 is FQNEAQ in the germline V gene (reference sequence). CDR3 loop: CASSSGGNTEAFF. In DNA, the CDR3 is TGTGCCAGCAGCAGCGGGGGCAACACTGAAGCTTTCTTT.

This clone was picked up one time. The chain has TRBV14 and TRBJ2-7; D remains ambiguous. The V end was cut by 1 base, the J end by 1 base, with 11 bases between. CDR3 length: 15 amino acids. The germline gives CDR1 SGHDN, CDR2 FVKESK. The CDR3 sequence is CASSQAGRQSYEQYF. The CDR3 DNA sequence: TGTGCCAGCAGCCAAGCGGGTCGGCAGTCCTACGAGCAGTACTTC.

The chain uses TRBV6-1 and TRBJ2-7; a possible D gene is TRBD1 (6 bases). This CDR3 has 15 amino acids. V lost 5 bases, J lost 6 bases, and 20 bases lay in between. CDR1 is MNHNS, CDR2 SASEGT, per germline. CDR3 in amino acids: CASSPFDMTGVEQYF. The CDR3 DNA sequence: TGTGCCAGCAGTCCATTTGACATGACAGGCGTCGAGCAGTACTTC.

The rearrangement uses TRBV29-1 and TRBJ2-3; the match to TRBD2 covers 15 bases. Per germline, CDR1 SQVTM and CDR2 ANQGSEA. Unmatched junction bases numbered 8, after V lost 6 bases and J lost 4 bases. This CDR3 is built from 16 residues. The CDR3 sequence is CSVGGLAGGRADTQYF. In nucleotides, the CDR3 is TGCAGCGTCGGCGGACTAGCGGGAGGGCGGGCAGATACGCAGTATTTT.

The J gene is TRBJ2-1, the V gene TRBV11-2; D is perhaps TRBD2 (5 bases). The CDR3 has 13 amino acids. Trimming pared 0 bases from V and 7 bases from J, leaving 7 bases between. CDR1 and CDR2 (germline): SGHAT, FQNNGV. The CDR3 loop reads CASSLDRGNEQFF. In DNA form, the CDR3 reads TGTGCCAGCAGCTTAGACCGCGGGAATGAGCAGTTCTTC.

The chain carries TRBV18 and TRBJ2-5; 10 positions agree with TRBD2. Germline CDR1 KGHSH, CDR2 LQKENI. V gave up 6 bases and J gave up 7 bases; unmatched junction bases: 8. There are 14 residues in the CDR3. The CDR3 DNA reads as TGTGCCAGCTCCGAGCGGGGGGGCCCGGGGACCCAGTACTTC. It translates to CASSERGGPGTQYF.

This clone appeared a single time. Mismatch with germline at one junction end may stem from a read error. The V and J genes are TRBV30 and TRBJ2-5; no firm D call. This CDR3 spans 13 amino acids. Germline assignment: CDR1 GTSNPN and CDR2 SVGIG (reference sequence). For the CDR3, the DNA is TGTGCCTCGAGTACTACGGGTGCAGAGACCCAGTACTTC. As protein: CASSTTGAETQYF. Variable domain in full (rest from reference TRBV30 and TRBJ2-5): SQTIHQWPATLVQPVGSPLSLECTVEGTSNPNLYWYRQAAGRGLQLLFYSVGIGQISSEVPQNLSASRPQDRQFILSSKKLLLSDSGFYLCASSTTGAETQYFGPGTRLLVL.